Below are 20 T cell receptor beta chains sequenced from a single sample in a study of T cell changes during pregnancy in multiple sclerosis. Data came from immunoSEQ multiplex PCR; TCRdb stores just in-frame clones and leaves some out. The sample records fewer than 55,000 clones, approximately 92% being singletons. The sequencing input was peripheral blood. These receptors came from a female donor with multiple sclerosis, enrolled in a pregnancy study.

This chain uses TRBV7-2 with TRBJ1-4, with 7 bases fitting TRBD1. CDR1 and CDR2 (germline): SGHTA, FQGNSA. V was pared by 1 base and J by 8 bases, with 10 bases of the junction left unmatched. This CDR3 is built from 16 residues. CDR3 DNA: TGTGCCAGCAGCTTAGGCGTTACAGGGGTTAGCGAAAAACTGTTTTTT. Translation gives CASSLGVTGVSEKLFF.

The CDR3 DNA reads TGTGCCAGCAGCCGACTAGCGGGCTTAAACATTCAGTACTTC. Protein sequence: CASSRLAGLNIQYF. The chain has TRBV2 and TRBJ2-4; 10 bases line up with TRBD2. CDR1 is SNHLY, CDR2 FYNNEI, per germline. The CDR3 has 14 amino acids. The trim removed 6 bases at V and 6 bases at J, leaving 5 bases unmatched. The full variable domain, in which reference TRBV2 and TRBJ2-4 provide the parts outside the CDR3, is EPEVTQTPSHQVTQMGQEVILRCVPISNHLYFYWYRQILGQKVEFLVSFYNNEISEKSEIFDDQFSVERPDGSNFTLKIRSTKLEDSAMYFCASSRLAGLNIQYFGAGTRLSVL.

V gene TRBV2 combines with J gene TRBJ2-7; 7 bases align to TRBD1. The CDR3 has 14 residues. V lost 6 bases to trimming and J lost 4 bases; unmatched junction nucleotides: 9. The germline CDR1 and CDR2 sequences are SNHLY and FYNNEI. The CDR3 DNA reads as TGTGCCAGCAGGAACCCGGGACAGCAATACGAGCAGTACTTC. Residues: CASRNPGQQYEQYF. Combining the CDR3 with reference TRBV2 and TRBJ2-7 gives the whole variable domain EPEVTQTPSHQVTQMGQEVILRCVPISNHLYFYWYRQILGQKVEFLVSFYNNEISEKSEIFDDQFSVERPDGSNFTLKIRSTKLEDSAMYFCASRNPGQQYEQYFGPGTRLTVT.

Comment on this clone: Other DNA sequences of this sample code for an identical CDR3. This chain uses TRBV27 with TRBJ2-6; D is unresolved. V was cut by 5 bases and J by 0 bases, with 5 bases left in between. The CDR3 spans 14 residues. CDR1 and CDR2 from the germline V gene are MNHEY and SMNVEV (reference sequence). The CDR3 DNA follows: TGTGCCAGCAGTCGCAGCTCTGGGGCCAACGTCCTGACTTTC. It specifies CASSRSSGANVLTF.

The rearrangement links TRBV5-1 to TRBJ1-4; TRBD1 aligns across 10 bases. Looked up from germline, CDR1 is SGHRS and CDR2 is YFSETQ. The CDR3 is made up of 17 amino acids. The V and J ends lost 2 bases and 7 bases, in that order; junction bases with no gene match: 11. The CDR3 coding sequence is TGCGCCAGCAGCTTCGACGGACAGGGGGGAAGGAGTGAAAAACTGTTTTTT. This encodes CASSFDGQGGRSEKLFF.

The V gene is TRBV6-1, the J gene TRBJ2-1; D gene uncertain. In germline, CDR1 is MNHNS, CDR2 SASEGT. The CDR3 is 13 amino acids. The V end lost 6 bases, the J end lost 9 bases, and 15 bases lay between the germline ends. CDR3 sequence: CASSGNVGTEQFF. The CDR3 DNA reads as TGTGCCAGCAGCGGTAATGTTGGAACTGAGCAGTTCTTC.

The J gene is TRBJ2-3, the V gene TRBV20-1, with no clear D. Germline CDR1 is DFQATT and CDR2 is SNEGSKA (reference sequence). The CDR3 loop spans 11 amino acids. V was clipped by 6 bases and J by 6 bases, with 10 bases between them. CDR3 in DNA: TGCAGTGCCAAAGAAAAGGATACGCAGTATTTT. Residues: CSAKEKDTQYF.

The V gene is TRBV30, the J gene TRBJ2-2, with D unclear. Trimming took off 2 bases at V and 0 bases at J, with 13 bases between the two ends. The CDR3 runs to 16 residues. Germline V gene sequence: CDR1 GTSNPN, CDR2 SVGIG (reference sequence). The CDR3 sequence: CAWSRGGPANTGELFF. DNA for the CDR3: TGTGCCTGGAGTAGAGGCGGACCCGCGAACACCGGGGAGCTGTTTTTT.

The V gene is TRBV5-1, the J gene TRBJ2-2; no clear D gene. Germline CDR1 SGHRS, CDR2 YFSETQ. The germline V and J ends were trimmed by 1 base and 2 bases, with 3 bases remaining between them. This CDR3 has 13 amino acids. As DNA, the CDR3 is TGCGCCAGCAGCTTGACTAACACCGGGGAGCTGTTTTTT. It yields the protein CASSLTNTGELFF.

The chain recombines TRBV10-2 with TRBJ1-3; tentatively, D is TRBD1 (5 bases). The germline V and J ends were trimmed by 8 bases and 0 bases, with 11 bases remaining between them. The CDR3 totals 14 residues. Germline V lookup: CDR1 WSHSY, CDR2 SAAADI. This chain's CDR3 is CASFVGTSGNTIYF. In DNA form, the CDR3 reads TGCGCCAGCTTCGTCGGGACCTCTGGAAACACCATATATTTT.

The chain has TRBV6-1 and TRBJ2-3; TRBD2 agrees at 7 bases. This CDR3 comprises 14 residues. The germline CDR1 and CDR2 sequences are MNHNS and SASEGT. J gave up 6 bases and V 2 bases, and 5 bases lay outside the gene matches. The CDR3 loop reads CASSERGSPDTQYF. As DNA, the CDR3 is TGTGCCAGCAGTGAACGCGGGAGCCCCGATACGCAGTATTTT.

The chain is built from TRBV5-1 and TRBJ2-3; no reliable D call. Trimming cost V 1 base and J 0 bases, with 9 bases left between them. The CDR3 contains 15 residues. In germline, CDR1 is SGHRS, CDR2 YFSETQ. In DNA, the CDR3 is TGCGCCAGCAGCTTGAGGCCCCAAAGCACAGATACGCAGTATTTT. Amino acids: CASSLRPQSTDTQYF.

The chain couples TRBV28 to TRBJ1-2; 10 bases are a match to TRBD1. Trimming at V came to 6 bases and at J to 6 bases, leaving 25 bases not matched to a gene. The length of the CDR3 is 20 residues. The V gene's germline CDR1 is MDHEN and CDR2 SYDVKM. As DNA, the CDR3 is TGTGCCAGCAGCTCCTCAACCGGGACAGGGGCCTCCCCGGGGCTCCATGGCTACACCTTC. Translated, it gives CASSSSTGTGASPGLHGYTF.

The chain uses TRBV5-1 and TRBJ1-1; 7 bases are a match to TRBD1. V shed 3 bases, J shed 1 base, and the junction held 6 bases outside the gene matches. The CDR3 totals 15 residues. The germline CDR1 and CDR2 sequences are SGHRS and YFSETQ. The CDR3 reads CASSYRTGGNTEAFF. Here the CDR3 DNA reads TGCGCCAGCAGCTATCGGACAGGAGGGAACACTGAAGCTTTCTTT.

The chain employs TRBV7-2 and TRBJ1-5; TRBD1 might be the D (6 bases). Per the germline V gene, CDR1 is SGHTA and CDR2 is FQGNSA. CDR3 length: 14 residues. Trimming took off 7 bases at V and 3 bases at J, with 13 bases between the two ends. CDR3 loop: CASNTQGYNQPQHF. CDR3 nucleotides: TGTGCCAGCAATACTCAGGGGTACAATCAGCCCCAGCATTTT.

The V and J genes are TRBV19 and TRBJ1-1; TRBD1 might be the D (6 bases). The V end lost 4 bases, the J end lost 0 bases, and 9 bases lay between the germline ends. This CDR3 is built from 14 residues. CDR1 is LNHDA, CDR2 SQIVND, per germline (reference sequence). The chain's CDR3 is CASSSRGMNTEAFF. The DNA for the CDR3 is TGTGCCAGTAGTAGCAGGGGCATGAACACTGAAGCTTTCTTT.

The J gene is TRBJ2-3, the V gene TRBV12-5, with D unclear. V was shortened by 0 bases and J by 0 bases, with 13 bases between the two germline ends. This CDR3 region has 17 residues. Germline-derived CDR1 and CDR2 are LGHNT and FRNRAP. In DNA form, the CDR3 reads TGTGCTAGTGGTTTGGTATTGGGCAGAGAAAGCACAGATACGCAGTATTTT. Its protein is CASGLVLGRESTDTQYF.

In this sample, this clone turned up once. This chain links TRBV28 with TRBJ1-5; no firm D call. This CDR3 has 13 residues. Germline CDR1 is MDHEN and CDR2 is SYDVKM. Trimming pared 2 bases from V and 0 bases from J, leaving 2 bases between. CDR3 residues: CASSLDSNQPQHF. CDR3 DNA sequence: TGTGCCAGCAGTTTAGATAGCAATCAGCCCCAGCATTTT.

This clone was counted a single time. The V gene is TRBV5-1, the J gene TRBJ2-7, with 9 bases matching TRBD1. The germline CDR1 and CDR2 sequences are SGHRS and YFSETQ. CDR3 size: 14 residues. J gave up 3 bases and V 4 bases, and 5 bases lay outside the gene matches. Written as DNA, the CDR3 is TGCGCCAGCAGCGAGGGACAGGGTTTCTACGAGCAGTACTTC. Encoded protein: CASSEGQGFYEQYF.

CDR3 sequence: CASSYSRFEAFF. The CDR3 DNA follows: TGTGCCAGCAGTTACTCCAGGTTTGAAGCTTTCTTT. The V call is TRBV6-5, the J call TRBJ1-1; D is ambiguous. CDR1 and CDR2 from the germline V gene are MNHEY and SVGAGI. This CDR3 has 12 residues. The ends were cut back, 0 bases at V and 7 bases at J, with 6 bases in the middle.